Listed below are T cell receptor beta chains from one sample, sequenced in a study of cytomegalovirus exposure and HLA in healthy donors. Measured with immunoSEQ multiplex PCR; TCRdb has only the in-frame clones, and not every one. The sample holds 170,000 or so clones, around 82% seen once. Sequencing was done on a sample of PBMCs. Source of these receptors: a woman in her fifties or sixties in good health and CMV-seropositive. Each CDR3 is given with its conserved first and last residue. D genes are given only for firm matches. The size entry is marked missing in some rows and otherwise reads once, few, many or a size class.

>TRBJ2-3|few|TRBD2|TRBV10-1
CASSKSGGGDTQYF
TGCGCCAGCAGTAAGAGCGGGGGGGGAGATACGCAGTATTTT
>TRBJ2-1|-|-|TRBV7-3
CASSLSGMGRDEQFF
TGTGCCAGCAGCTTATCGGGTATGGGGCGAGATGAGCAGTTCTTC
>TRBJ2-3|few|-|TRBV4-1
CASSQRGTDTQYF
TGCGCCAGCAGCCAACGGGGAACAGATACGCAGTATTTT
>TRBJ1-2|-|TRBD1|TRBV11-1
CASSPDRINGYTF
TGTGCCAGCAGTCCGGACAGGATTAACGGCTACACCTTC
>TRBJ1-3|few|TRBD1|TRBV5-1
CASSGTGAFSGNTIYF
TGCGCCAGCAGCGGGACAGGGGCATTCTCTGGAAACACCATATATTTT
>TRBJ2-2|-|TRBD2|TRBV9
CASSDPERGWTGELFF
TGTGCCAGCAGCGACCCTGAGCGGGGGTGGACCGGGGAGCTGTTTTTT
>TRBJ1-3|-|TRBD1|TRBV2
CASSRDRGTGNTIYF
TGTGCCAGCAGTCGGGACAGGGGTACTGGAAACACCATATATTTT
>TRBJ1-5|few|-|TRBV5-1
CASSPLGGNNQPQHF
TGCGCCAGCAGCCCTCTTGGGGGGAACAATCAGCCCCAGCATTTT
>TRBJ2-1|-|TRBD2|TRBV6-1
CASSLKPGPGGEQFF
TGTGCCAGCAGTTTAAAACCGGGACCGGGGGGTGAGCAGTTCTTC
>TRBJ1-4|-|-|TRBV4-1
CASSHLEKLFF
TGCGCCAGCAGCCATCTCGAAAAACTGTTTTTT
>TRBJ2-3|once|TRBD2|TRBV11-2
CASSFAGGRTDTQYF
TGTGCCAGCAGCTTCGCGGGGGGGCGGACAGATACGCAGTATTTT